This TCR beta chain was obtained from a study of naive and memory T cell subsets. From the second PCR step, alpha and beta chains were amplified apart. An equimolar mix of two oligonucleotides served as the beta constant-region primer for TRBC1 and TRBC2. Each CDR3 protein gets one entry after TCRdb re-called the UMI-ligation and nested PCR reads with MiXCR. The table shows fewer than 40,000 distinct CDR3 sequences, with roughly 15% occurring only once. This CDR3 has 14 amino acids. V shed 1 base and J 2 bases; nucleotides not matched to a gene: 4. The germline V gene encodes CDR1 DFQATT and CDR2 SNEGSKA (reference sequence). This clonotype was counted at least ten times.

The TCR comes from a human donor in good health. The V and J genes are TRBV20-1 and TRBJ2-7, with 8 bases identical to TRBD2. Sequenced sample: effector memory CD4+ T cells from blood. Noted subset: effector memory, CD45RA- CD27-. CDR3 protein: CSARVDSGTYEQYF. The CDR3, as DNA: TGCAGTGCTAGAGTTGATAGCGGGACCTACGAGCAGTACTTC.